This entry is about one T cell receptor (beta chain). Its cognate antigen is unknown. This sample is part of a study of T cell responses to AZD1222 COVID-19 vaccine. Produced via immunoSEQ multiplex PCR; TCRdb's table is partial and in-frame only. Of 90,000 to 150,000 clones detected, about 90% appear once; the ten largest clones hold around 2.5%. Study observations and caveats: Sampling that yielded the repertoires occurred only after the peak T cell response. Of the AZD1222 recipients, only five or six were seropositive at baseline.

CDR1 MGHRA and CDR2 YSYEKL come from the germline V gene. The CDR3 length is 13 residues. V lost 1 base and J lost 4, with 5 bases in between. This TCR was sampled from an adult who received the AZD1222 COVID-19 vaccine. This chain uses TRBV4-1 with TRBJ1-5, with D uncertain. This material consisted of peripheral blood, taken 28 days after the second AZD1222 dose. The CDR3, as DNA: TGCGCCAGCAGCCAAGGTGGGAATCAGCCCCAGCATTTT. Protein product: CASSQGGNQPQHF.